A selection of T cell receptor beta chains follows, all from one sample in a study of response to subunit inactivated influenza vaccine. TCRdb redid the calling of the RT-PCR reads with MiXCR, one entry per CDR3 protein. Of about 570,000 distinct CDR3 sequences in the sample, approximately 10% were seen once. These same data were also listed under a study on T cells expressing NK-cell markers.

The source material was PBMCs from blood, sampled on the day of vaccination. These receptors were collected from a man aged 50-60 years who received an inactivated influenza vaccine. The CDR3 runs from the conserved cysteine through the conserved F or W.

14	TRBV29-1	CSVEGVPSTDTQYF
14	TRBV12-3/TRBV12-4	CASTLPSGGVEQFF
12	TRBV28	CASSLGAMFPFF
13	TRBV20-1	CSASIRSYNEQFF
15	TRBV6-1	CASRTGGNSYNEQFF
14	TRBV5-1	CASSFAGDGYEQYF
16	TRBV7-2	CASSLQAGGFYNEQFF
15	TRBV20-1	CSATGQGVTYNEQFF
16	TRBV20-1	CSARAGGPDPSYEQYF
15	TRBV19	CASSIGTSAAYEQYF
16	TRBV28	CASSRGGWLSNQPQHF
12	TRBV5-1	CASSLGNYEQYF
15	TRBV29-1	CSVEDPQAAGNIQYF
12	TRBV6-5	CASSRGSTEAFF
15	TRBV7-9	CASSFGQGASYGYTF
13	TRBV4-2	CASSQDGRVEQYF
16	TRBV6-2/TRBV6-3	CASSYGLQGSSYEQYF
14	TRBV2	CASRANPRGYGYTF
16	TRBV5-1	CASSLHVGTANYGYTF
15	TRBV28	CASSFSSGSPDTQYF
16	TRBV10-2	CASRGLAGGRQETQYF
12	TRBV7-9	CASSSREHEQFF
14	TRBV5-1	CASSSNLASYEQYF
16	TRBV5-4	CASSLKLLAYYNEQFF
15	TRBV7-2	CASSSQPGATYEQYF
15	TRBV5-6	CASSLDSKGLETQYF
14	TRBV27	CASSWAGGHTEAFF
16	TRBV7-2	CASSFRFSGNSDTQYF
12	TRBV7-2	CASSLAPALQFF
13	TRBV2	CASSIDRAGELFF
13	TRBV29-1	CSVEGTVGDEQFF
14	TRBV13	CASSYGTGDYEQYF
15	TRBV5-5	CASSQGANSNTEAFF
15	TRBV28	CASLPPGPRTGELFF
15	TRBV6-5	CASSYSGTVSYEQYF
15	TRBV7-2	CASSSETGGHGEQYF
13	TRBV29-1	CSVETDSTGELFF
14	TRBV20-1	CSAVRRGGASTQYF
14	TRBV12-3/TRBV12-4	CASSLQRITDTQYF
14	TRBV15	CATSRDREPYEQYF
16	TRBV4-1	CASSQERGLAGETQYF
15	TRBV18	CASSPGGTDTGELFF
10	TRBV29-1	CSVQGVEQFF
12	TRBV5-1	CASSSHGGEQFF